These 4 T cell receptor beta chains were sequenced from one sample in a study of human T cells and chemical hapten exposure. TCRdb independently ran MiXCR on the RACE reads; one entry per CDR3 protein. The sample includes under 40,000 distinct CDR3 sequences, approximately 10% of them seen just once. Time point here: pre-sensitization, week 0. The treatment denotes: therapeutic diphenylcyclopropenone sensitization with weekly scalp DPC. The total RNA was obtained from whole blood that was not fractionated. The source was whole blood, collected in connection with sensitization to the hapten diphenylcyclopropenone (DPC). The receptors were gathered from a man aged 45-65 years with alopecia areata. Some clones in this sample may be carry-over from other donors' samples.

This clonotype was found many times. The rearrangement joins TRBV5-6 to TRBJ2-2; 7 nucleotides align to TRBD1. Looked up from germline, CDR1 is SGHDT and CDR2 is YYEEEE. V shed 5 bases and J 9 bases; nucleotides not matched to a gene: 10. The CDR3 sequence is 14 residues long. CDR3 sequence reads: CASSVQTGFRELFF. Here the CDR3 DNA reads TGTGCCAGCAGTGTTCAGACAGGGTTTCGGGAGCTGTTTTTT.

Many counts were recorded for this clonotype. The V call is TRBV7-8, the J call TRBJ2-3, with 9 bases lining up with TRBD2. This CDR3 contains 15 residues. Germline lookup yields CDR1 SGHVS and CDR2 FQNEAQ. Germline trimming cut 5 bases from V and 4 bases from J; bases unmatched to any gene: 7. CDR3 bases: TGTGCCAGCAGCCAATTAGCGGGAGCGTCAGATACGCAGTATTTT. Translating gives CASSQLAGASDTQYF. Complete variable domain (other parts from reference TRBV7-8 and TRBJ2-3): GAGVSQSPRYKVAKRGQDVALRCDPISGHVSLFWYQQALGQGPEFLTYFQNEAQLDKSGLPSDRFFAERPEGSVSTLKIQRTQQEDSAVYLCASSQLAGASDTQYFGPGTRLTVL.

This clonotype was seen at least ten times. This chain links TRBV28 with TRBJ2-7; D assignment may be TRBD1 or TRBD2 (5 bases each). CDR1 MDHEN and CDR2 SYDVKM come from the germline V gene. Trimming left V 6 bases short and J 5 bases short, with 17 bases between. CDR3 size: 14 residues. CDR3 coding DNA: TGTGCCAGCAGCACCGACAGCATGGAGGACGAGCAGTACTTC. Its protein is CASSTDSMEDEQYF.

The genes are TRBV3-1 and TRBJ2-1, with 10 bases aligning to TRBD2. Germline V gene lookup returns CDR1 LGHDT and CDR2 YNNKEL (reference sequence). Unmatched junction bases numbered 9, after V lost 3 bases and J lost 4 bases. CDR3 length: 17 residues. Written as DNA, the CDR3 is TGTGCCAGCAGCCACCCACCGGGACTAGCGTGGTACAATGAGCAGTTCTTC. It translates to CASSHPPGLAWYNEQFF.